The 24 T cell receptor beta chains reported below all come from one sample, sequenced in a study of T cells expressing NK-cell markers. TCRdb re-called the 5' RACE reads; every CDR3 protein appears as one record, without DNA. Its table records approximately 420,000 distinct CDR3 sequences. Source material: blood T cells: a sorted CD56 or NKG2C T cell subset, CD4+ or CD8+ T cells, or bulk PBMC T cells (not recorded which). These receptors came from a woman aged 50 to 60 in good health.

The V and J genes are TRBV6-5 and TRBJ1-4. Per germline, CDR1 MNHEY and CDR2 SVGAGI. The CDR3 sequence is 15 residues long. CDR3 protein: CASSYSGRVQEKLFF.

J is TRBJ2-1 and V is TRBV5-6; TCRdb lists TRBD1, though no DNA is available to test this call. Germline values: CDR1 SGHDT, CDR2 YYEEEE. The CDR3 loop spans 13 amino acids. The CDR3 sequence: CASSGTPYNEQFF.

The rearrangement links TRBV6-5 to TRBJ2-7; absent DNA, TCRdb's TRBD2 call cannot be checked. CDR3 size: 15 residues. CDR1 and CDR2 from the germline V gene are MNHEY and SVGAGI. CDR3 protein: CASSPRGEGRYEQYF.

The V call is TRBV20-1, the J call TRBJ2-5; the TCRdb call, TRBD2, lacks DNA for checking. The CDR3 length is 15 residues. The V gene's germline CDR1 is DFQATT and CDR2 SNEGSKA (reference sequence). CDR3 protein: CSARSLETSFGTQYF.

The rearrangement links TRBV18 to TRBJ2-7; TCRdb indicates TRBD1, and absent DNA this call remains unverified. CDR1 and CDR2 (germline): KGHSH, LQKENI. CDR3 length: 15 amino acids. CDR3 region: CASSTTGQGSYEQYF.

The V and J genes are TRBV6-1 and TRBJ2-1; TCRdb outputs TRBD2, but without DNA this stays unchecked. Germline-derived CDR1 and CDR2 are MNHNS and SASEGT. The CDR3 contains 14 residues. This CDR3 reads CASVRLAGANEQFF.

The chain uses TRBV30 and TRBJ2-7; TCRdb's assignment of TRBD2 cannot be checked, as there is no DNA. Germline values: CDR1 GTSNPN, CDR2 SVGIG (reference sequence). This CDR3 is 15 amino acids long. The CDR3 loop reads CAWSGTSGSSYEQYF. The whole variable domain, remainder taken from reference TRBV30 and TRBJ2-7, is SQTIHQWPATLVQPVGSPLSLECTVEGTSNPNLYWYRQAAGRGLQLLFYSVGIGQISSEVPQNLSASRPQDRQFILSSKKLLLSDSGFYLCAWSGTSGSSYEQYFGPGTRLTVT.

The chain combines TRBV5-1 with TRBJ2-5. The CDR3 loop spans 14 amino acids. Germline V gene lookup returns CDR1 SGHRS and CDR2 YFSETQ. The CDR3 protein is CASTWDIRRETQYF. The variable domain in full, with the rest retrieved from reference TRBV5-1 and TRBJ2-5, is KAGVTQTPRYLIKTRGQQVTLSCSPISGHRSVSWYQQTPGQGLQFLFEYFSETQRNKGNFPGRFSGRQFSNSRSEMNVSTLELGDSALYLCASTWDIRRETQYFGPGTRLLVL.

The rearrangement uses TRBV6-6 and TRBJ1-2; TCRdb names TRBD1, which stays unverified in the absence of DNA. This CDR3 spans 15 amino acids. Per germline, CDR1 MNHNY and CDR2 SVGAGI (reference sequence). CDR3 sequence reads: CASTLTDRDHYGYTF.

The chain joins TRBV10-3 to TRBJ2-1; TCRdb's D gene call, TRBD1, goes unchecked for lack of DNA. CDR3 length: 12 amino acids. Germline V CDR1 and CDR2: ENHRY, SYGVKD. CDR3 loop: CAISELGTEQFF.

The chain employs TRBV4-1 and TRBJ2-7; TCRdb reports TRBD2, a call that lacks DNA to check it against. The V gene's germline CDR1 is MGHRA and CDR2 YSYEKL. The CDR3 is 18 residues long. The CDR3 loop reads CASSFFPLVGQQKSEQYF.

The rearrangement uses TRBV7-2 and TRBJ2-1; TCRdb indicates TRBD2, and absent DNA this call remains unverified. Looked up from germline, CDR1 is SGHTA and CDR2 is FQGNSA. The CDR3 loop spans 18 amino acids. The CDR3 sequence: CASSPRTSGSAPYNEQFF.

The V and J genes are TRBV29-1 and TRBJ1-2. The CDR3 consists of 12 residues. Germline CDR1 SQVTM, CDR2 ANQGSEA. Here the CDR3 reads CSVSARNYGYTF.

The rearrangement uses TRBV30 and TRBJ2-5; TCRdb names TRBD2, which stays unverified in the absence of DNA. The CDR3 contains 15 residues. CDR1 and CDR2 from the germline V gene are GTSNPN and SVGIG (reference sequence). CDR3 region: CAGRGYRTFGETQYF.

J is TRBJ2-7 and V is TRBV9; TCRdb's D call of TRBD1 is untestable without DNA. Looked up from germline, CDR1 is SGDLS and CDR2 is YYNGEE. The CDR3 consists of 15 residues. CDR3 in amino acids: CASSVGGGTVFEQYF. Full variable domain (rest looked up from reference TRBV9 and TRBJ2-7): DSGVTQTPKHLITATGQRVTLRCSPRSGDLSVYWYQQSLDQGLQFLIQYYNGEERAKGNILERFSAQQFPDLHSELNLSSLELGDSALYFCASSVGGGTVFEQYFGPGTRLTVT.

This chain links TRBV7-7 with TRBJ2-2. This CDR3 spans 16 amino acids. Germline loops: CDR1 SSHAT, CDR2 FNYEAQ (reference sequence). The CDR3 loop reads CASSLVDSGDAGELFF.

The rearrangement uses TRBV5-6 and TRBJ2-6; TCRdb's D call of TRBD1 is untestable without DNA. CDR1 SGHDT and CDR2 YYEEEE come from the germline V gene. This CDR3 contains 17 residues. The CDR3 region is CASKRGQDSSGANVLTF.

This chain uses TRBV29-1 with TRBJ2-2; without DNA, the TCRdb call of TRBD2 cannot be checked. Germline V gene sequence: CDR1 SQVTM, CDR2 ANQGSEA. There are 12 residues in the CDR3. The CDR3 region is CSVRRTAGELFF.

The chain combines TRBV5-6 with TRBJ2-7; TCRdb's D call, TRBD1, is unchecked because there is no DNA. Germline CDR1 and CDR2: SGHDT and YYEEEE. The CDR3 has 15 amino acids. CDR3: CASSLVGGESYEQYF.

The V and J genes are TRBV29-1 and TRBJ2-2. The CDR3 sequence is 14 residues long. The germline V gene has CDR1 SQVTM and CDR2 ANQGSEA. CDR3 loop: CSVVGLNPTGELFF.

The chain employs TRBV25-1 and TRBJ2-1; TCRdb's D gene call, TRBD2, goes unchecked for lack of DNA. The CDR3 is 16 amino acids. Per the germline V gene, CDR1 is MGHDK and CDR2 is SYGVNS. CDR3 sequence reads: CASSDISGSSYNEQFF.

The chain joins TRBV6-1 to TRBJ1-5. Germline CDR1 is MNHNS and CDR2 is SASEGT. This CDR3 has 16 amino acids. The CDR3 spells CASSEEGYYSNQPQHF.

This sequence joins TRBV12-3 or TRBV12-4 and TRBJ2-2; absent DNA, TCRdb's TRBD2 call cannot be checked. The CDR3 has 15 amino acids. The CDR3 reads CASSGPTSGRLELFF.

The chain couples TRBV28 to TRBJ2-7. This CDR3 is 12 amino acids long. Looked up from germline, CDR1 is MDHEN and CDR2 is SYDVKM. The CDR3 here is CASSLFQVEQYF.